This T cell receptor beta chain was observed in a study of blood T cells in healthy people across ages. Findings and limits, study-wide: With age, beta diversity per million T cells declined roughly linearly, significantly by 35 to 40.

Using a J-beta primer mix together with a sample-barcoded 5' primer, a second PCR was run for roughly 6 to 12 cycles. TCRdb ran MiXCR on the 5' RACE reads and lists one entry per CDR3 protein. The sample records some 760,000 distinct CDR3 sequences, roughly 25% being singletons. Trimming cost V 0 bases and J 5 bases; bases outside gene matches: 7. The germline CDR1 and CDR2 sequences are SGDLS and YYNGEE. The CDR3 is 16 residues long. This clonotype was counted between two and nine times. The antigen remains undetermined. These data were likewise used in another study, on T cells of mothers and their children.

This chain connects TRBV9 to TRBJ2-1, with 8 positions matching TRBD2. Sequenced material: blood. This TCR was recovered from a boy younger than 18 in good health. The CDR3 nucleotides are TGTGCCAGCAGCGTAGCTTCGGGACTAGGGGACAATGAGCAGTTCTTC. Amino acid sequence: CASSVASGLGDNEQFF.